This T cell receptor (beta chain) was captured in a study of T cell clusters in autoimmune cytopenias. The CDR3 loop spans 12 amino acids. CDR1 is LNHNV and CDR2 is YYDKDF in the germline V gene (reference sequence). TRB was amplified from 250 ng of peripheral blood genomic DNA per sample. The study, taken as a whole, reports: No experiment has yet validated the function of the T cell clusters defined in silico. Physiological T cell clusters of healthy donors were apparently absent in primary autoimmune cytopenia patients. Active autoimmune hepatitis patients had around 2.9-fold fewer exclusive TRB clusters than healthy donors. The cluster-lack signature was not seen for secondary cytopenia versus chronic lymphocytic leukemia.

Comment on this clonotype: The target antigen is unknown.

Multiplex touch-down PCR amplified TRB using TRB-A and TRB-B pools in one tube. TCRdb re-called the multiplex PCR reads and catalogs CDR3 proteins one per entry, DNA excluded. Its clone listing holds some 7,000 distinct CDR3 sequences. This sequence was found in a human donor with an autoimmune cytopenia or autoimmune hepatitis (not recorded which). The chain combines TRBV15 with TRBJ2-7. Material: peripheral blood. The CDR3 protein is CATSRDWQEQYF.